This TCR beta chain comes out of a study of cytomegalovirus exposure and HLA in healthy donors. Study results and caveats: Rarity held for most TCR sequences, but there were some public TCRs that occurred in many donors.

A note on this clone: What it binds is not known.

Method: immunoSEQ multiplex PCR; TCRdb's copy keeps in-frame clones and lacks some. The table records 50,000 to 65,000 clones, roughly 94% of them present only once. Deletions cut 3 bases from V and 5 bases from J, with 18 bases between. Germline V gene data show CDR1 as SGHNT and CDR2 as YYREEE (reference sequence). The CDR3 totals 15 residues. V usage is TRBV5-4 and J usage is TRBJ2-7, with D possibly TRBD2 on 6 matching bases. The sequenced material came from PBMCs. The TCR comes from a woman aged 18-29 years in good health and CMV-seropositive. This CDR3 is CASSSVSSGLDEQYF. CDR3 coding DNA: TGTGCCAGCAGCTCCGTGAGTAGCGGACTCGACGAGCAGTACTTC.